One sample yielded the 10 T cell receptor beta chains listed below, sequenced in a study of blood T cell repertoires in COVID-19. Sequencing used immunoSEQ multiplex PCR; TCRdb keeps in-frame clones, though not all of them. The data show 70,000 or so clones, with 80% to 90% seen just once and 1.5% to 2% held by the top ten. Material for sequencing was peripheral blood. These receptors were obtained from a man younger than 45 with acute or convalescent COVID-19.

The V call is TRBV7-3, the J call TRBJ1-1, with TRBD1 matching 9 bases. J gave up 5 bases and V 5 bases, and 3 bases lay outside the gene matches. Germline CDR1 and CDR2: SGHTA and FQGTGA. CDR3 length equals 13 residues. The CDR3 DNA sequence: TGTGCCAGCAGCGGGACAGGGAGGACTGAAGCTTTCTTT. Residues: CASSGTGRTEAFF.

This chain connects TRBV5-4 to TRBJ1-2, with D perhaps TRBD1 (5 bases). The CDR3 is made up of 16 amino acids. Germline CDR1 SGHNT, CDR2 YYREEE (reference sequence). V was trimmed by 0 bases and J by 4 bases, leaving 16 bases between them. CDR3 nucleotides: TGTGCCAGCAGCTTGGACAGGTCATGGAGTGGCTATGGCTACACCTTC. This translates into CASSLDRSWSGYGYTF.

The V and J genes are TRBV9 and TRBJ2-3; D might be TRBD2 (5 bases). Germline V gene data show CDR1 as SGDLS and CDR2 as YYNGEE. The V gene lost 3 bases and the J gene lost 0 bases, with 8 bases spanning the gap. The CDR3 covers 14 residues. This CDR3 reads CASSEGGSTDTQYF. In DNA form, the CDR3 reads TGTGCCAGCAGCGAGGGCGGGAGCACAGATACGCAGTATTTT.

In its sample, this clone was seen once. CDR3 sequence (DNA): TGTGCCAGCAGTTACGGGACAGGGGTAAACTCGTGGGATACGCAGTATTTT. Translation gives CASSYGTGVNSWDTQYF. This chain connects TRBV6-2 or TRBV6-3 to TRBJ2-3; TRBD1 agrees at 10 bases. In germline, CDR1 is MNHEY, CDR2 SVGEGT. With 2 bases clipped from V and 6 bases from J, the junction kept 11 bases outside the gene matches. This CDR3 has 17 residues.

The J gene is TRBJ2-5, the V gene TRBV2; 12 bases agree with TRBD2. There are 16 residues in the CDR3. The germline V gene encodes CDR1 SNHLY and CDR2 FYNNEI. J gave up 2 bases and V 5 bases, and 6 bases lay outside the gene matches. The CDR3 bases are TGTGCCAGCAGTTATGAAGGACTAGCGGGGCAAGAGACCCAGTACTTC. Translated: CASSYEGLAGQETQYF.

This clone has just a few counts. V usage is TRBV5-1 and J usage is TRBJ1-2; D is ambiguous. V was trimmed by 5 bases and J by 4 bases, leaving 18 bases between them. The CDR3 totals 15 residues. Germline CDR1 SGHRS, CDR2 YFSETQ. The CDR3 DNA reads as TGCGCCAGCAGACCCGAAATTTCTCGGGTCTATGGCTACACCTTC. Its protein is CASRPEISRVYGYTF.

The V call is TRBV12-5, the J call TRBJ1-1; D remains unclear. The ends were cut back, 2 bases at V and 4 bases at J, with 8 bases in the middle. The CDR3 sequence is 13 residues long. Germline lookup yields CDR1 LGHNT and CDR2 FRNRAP. CDR3 sequence: CASGLPGSTEAFF. In DNA, the CDR3 is TGTGCTAGTGGTTTGCCCGGGAGCACTGAAGCTTTCTTT.

CDR3 sequence (DNA): TGTGCCAGCGGGACTACGATCCCCTACGAGCAGTACGTC. Its protein product is CASGTTIPYEQYV. The chain combines TRBV2 with TRBJ2-7; 7 bases fit TRBD2. The CDR3 is 13 residues long. V lost 8 bases and J lost 2; bases outside the gene matches: 6. CDR1 is SNHLY and CDR2 is FYNNEI in the germline V gene.

The chain employs TRBV10-3 and TRBJ1-6; 12 nucleotides agree with TRBD1. The CDR3 loop spans 15 amino acids. Germline CDR1 ENHRY, CDR2 SYGVKD. The V gene end was trimmed by 6 bases and the J gene end by 7 bases; junction bases not matched to a gene: 4. CDR3 protein: CAIRGTGGPNSPLHF. In DNA, the CDR3 is TGTGCCATCAGAGGGACAGGGGGCCCGAATTCACCCCTCCACTTT.

V is TRBV6-5 and J is TRBJ1-1; 7 nucleotides line up with TRBD1. Germline V gives CDR1 MNHEY, CDR2 SVGAGI. With V trimmed by 5 bases and J by 7 bases, 1 base remained unmatched. The CDR3 is 11 residues long. The CDR3, as DNA: TGTGCCAGCAGTCGACAGGGTGAAGCTTTCTTT. Residues: CASSRQGEAFF.